This T cell receptor beta chain was captured in a study of blood T cells in healthy people across ages. The authors ran a second PCR of roughly 7 to 11 cycles using a sample-barcoded 5' primer and a J-beta primer mix. MiXCR was run by TCRdb on the 5' RACE reads, yielding one entry per CDR3 protein. The table records around 1.5 million distinct CDR3 sequences, approximately 59% of them present only once. This clonotype was counted only a few times. This CDR3 has 16 residues. Trimming shortened V by 3 bases and J by 0 bases, and 15 bases separated the two germline ends. Germline CDR1 DFQATT, CDR2 SNEGSKA (reference sequence).

This TCR was sampled from a young man in good health. Sequences were obtained from blood. V usage is TRBV20-1 and J usage is TRBJ2-1; possibly TRBD1 for D (5 bases). Here the CDR3 reads CSASLPIDSSYNEQFF. The CDR3 DNA is TGCAGTGCTAGCCTCCCCATAGACAGCTCCTACAATGAGCAGTTCTTC.